This T cell receptor beta chain was identified in a study of cytomegalovirus exposure and HLA in healthy donors. The study ran its PCR with 60 Vbeta and 13 Jbeta primers. Data came from immunoSEQ multiplex PCR; TCRdb stores just in-frame clones and leaves some out. The data contain roughly 180,000 clones, about 82% of them seen just once; the ten biggest clones take up approximately 2%. The germline V gene encodes CDR1 SGHRS and CDR2 YFSETQ. Trimming removed 5 bases at V and 8 bases at J, with 16 bases between. This CDR3 region has 14 residues. The clonotype was recovered from a woman aged 25 to 45 in good health and CMV-seronegative. The chain links TRBV5-1 to TRBJ1-4, with D unclear. Sequenced: PBMCs. The CDR3 DNA follows: TGCGCCAGCAGGGTAACAGAAGCTGAAGAAAAACTGTTTTTT. It encodes CASRVTEAEEKLFF.